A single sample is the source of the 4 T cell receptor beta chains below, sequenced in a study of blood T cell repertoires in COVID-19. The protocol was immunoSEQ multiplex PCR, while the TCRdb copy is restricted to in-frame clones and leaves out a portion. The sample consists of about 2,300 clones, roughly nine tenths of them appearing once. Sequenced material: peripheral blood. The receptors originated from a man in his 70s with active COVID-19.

The CDR3 bases are TGCGCCAGCAGAGAGGGTTTTGAAGCTTTCTTT. Amino acid sequence: CASREGFEAFF. This chain uses TRBV5-1 with TRBJ1-1, with unresolved D. With 5 bases removed from V and 7 bases from J, the gap between germline ends came to 9 bases. The CDR3 totals 11 residues. Germline CDR1 and CDR2: SGHRS and YFSETQ. Complete variable domain (other parts from reference TRBV5-1 and TRBJ1-1): KAGVTQTPRYLIKTRGQQVTLSCSPISGHRSVSWYQQTPGQGLQFLFEYFSETQRNKGNFPGRFSGRQFSNSRSEMNVSTLELGDSALYLCASREGFEAFFGQGTRLTVV.

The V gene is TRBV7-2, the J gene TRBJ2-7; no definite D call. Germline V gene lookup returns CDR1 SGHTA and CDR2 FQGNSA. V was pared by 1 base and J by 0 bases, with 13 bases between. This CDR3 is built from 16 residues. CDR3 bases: TGTGCCAGCAGCTTAGGGGCGCAGTTCGTCTCCTACGAGCAGTACTTC. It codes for CASSLGAQFVSYEQYF.

In nucleotides, the CDR3 is TGTGCCAGCAGCCGGGTGGCGCGAGAGACCCAGTACTTC. This translates into CASSRVARETQYF. The chain joins TRBV7-2 to TRBJ2-5; no firm D call. CDR3 size: 13 residues. V lost 5 bases and J lost 4, with 11 bases in between. Germline V gene sequence: CDR1 SGHTA, CDR2 FQGNSA.

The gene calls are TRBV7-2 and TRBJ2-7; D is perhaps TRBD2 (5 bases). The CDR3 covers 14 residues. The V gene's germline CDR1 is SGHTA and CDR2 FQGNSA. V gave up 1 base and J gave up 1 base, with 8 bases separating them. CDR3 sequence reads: CASSLGGLSYEQYF. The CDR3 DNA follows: TGTGCCAGCAGCTTAGGAGGGCTGTCCTACGAGCAGTACTTC.